The T cell receptor (beta chain) described here comes from a study of shared clonotypes between healthy human individuals. The CDR3 is made up of 16 amino acids. V lost 0 bases, J lost 0 bases, and 11 bases lay in between. The germline V gene encodes CDR1 WNHNN and CDR2 SYGVQD (reference sequence). A roughly 200 ng quantity of DNA, around 30,000 T cell genomes, went into the sorted-subset replicate PCRs. Method: immunoSEQ multiplex PCR; TCRdb's copy keeps in-frame clones and lacks some. This table has approximately 980,000 clones, more than 75% appearing once. The sequenced material came from memory CD4+ T cells sorted from blood. Subset defined: CD45RA-negative fraction. This clonotype originated in a young man in good health. The chain has TRBV10-1 and TRBJ1-1, with unresolved D. CDR3 bases: TGCGCCAGCAGTGAGTCGTGGCCGGGGATGAACACTGAAGCTTTCTTT. Its translation is CASSESWPGMNTEAFF.